A selection of T cell receptor beta chains follows, all from one sample in a study of T cells after posttransplantation cyclophosphamide. Sequencing used immunoSEQ multiplex PCR; TCRdb keeps in-frame clones, though not all of them. The sample consists of around 18,000 clones, about 77% of them appearing once. This sample comprised CD8+ T cells sorted from PBMCs, obtained approximately 2,000 days after a stem cell transplant with posttransplant cyclophosphamide. The receptors come from a female patient in her thirties or forties who received an allogeneic stem cell transplant from a related donor, was CMV-positive, and had no GVHD. Some of the T cells might come from the graft donor. CDR3s include the opening cysteine and the closing phenylalanine or tryptophan. A D gene is named only where the DNA matches it firmly. Clone sizes are given selectively: once, few, many, or a class where the clone is expanded.

>NA|TRBV21-1|TRBJ2-2|NA
TGTGCCAGCAGCAAAGTCGGGACAGGGCCCACCGGGGAGCTGTTTTTT
CASSKVGTGPTGELFF
>NA|TRBV10-3|TRBJ1-6|TRBD1
TGTGCCACCGCAGGGGGCGCTTATTATTCACCCCTCCACTTT
CATAGGAYYSPLHF
>few|TRBV7-3|TRBJ2-1|NA
TGTGCCAGCAGCTTAGCCCCCCAGCGGACTTTCCACAATGAGCAGTTCTTC
CASSLAPQRTFHNEQFF
>NA|TRBV7-9|TRBJ2-2|TRBD2
TGTGCCAGCAGCTTACCACTCCCCGGGGGGATGGGCACCGGGGAGCTGTTTTTT
CASSLPLPGGMGTGELFF
>NA|TRBV11-2|TRBJ2-5|NA
TGCGCCAGCAGCAAGGACAGTCAAGAGACCCAGTACTTC
CASSKDSQETQYF
>NA|TRBV19|TRBJ1-6|TRBD1
TGTGCCAGTAGTTCGGATAACAGGGGCTGGAATTCACCCCTCCACTTT
CASSSDNRGWNSPLHF
>NA|TRBV7-2|TRBJ1-1|TRBD1
TGTGCCAGCAGCACGGGACAGGGGAACACTGAAGCTTTCTTT
CASSTGQGNTEAFF
>many|TRBV5-1|TRBJ1-1|TRBD1
TGCGCCAGCAGCAAGGGACAGGGTAACACTGAAGCTTTCTTT
CASSKGQGNTEAFF
>NA|TRBV6-1|TRBJ2-5|TRBD1
TGTGCCAGCAGTGATCGGGCTTGGACAGGGCTAGAGGAGGAGACCCAGTACTTC
CASSDRAWTGLEEETQYF
>NA|TRBV4-3|TRBJ2-7|TRBD2
TGCGCCAGCAGCCAAGGCCGGGGGGGCGCCTACGAGCAGTACTTC
CASSQGRGGAYEQYF
>once|TRBV23-1|TRBJ2-7|TRBD1
TGCGCCAGCAGCCAAAACCGGGACAGCGACGTCTCCGAGCAGTACTTC
CASSQNRDSDVSEQYF
>NA|TRBV5-4|TRBJ1-5|NA
TGTGCCAGCCGGTTAGACAATCAGCCCCAGCATTTT
CASRLDNQPQHF
>few|TRBV4-1|TRBJ1-2|NA
TGCGCCAGCAGCCAGGATGGGAGGCAATACTATGGCTACACCTTC
CASSQDGRQYYGYTF
>once|TRBV6-5|TRBJ1-4|NA
TGTGCCAGCAGTTATGGGGGAGGCGGAAATGAAAAACTGTTTTTT
CASSYGGGGNEKLFF
>NA|TRBV27|TRBJ2-3|NA
TGTGCCAGCAGTACCACGAGCGCTCAGTGGTTCACAGATACGCAGTATTTT
CASSTTSAQWFTDTQYF
>NA|TRBV5-1|TRBJ1-1|NA
TGCGCCAGCAGGCAGGGACTTACTGAAGCTTTCTTT
CASRQGLTEAFF
>NA|TRBV19|TRBJ2-4|TRBD1
TGTGCCAGTAAGGGGACAGGGGAAAGTCTTGCCAAAAACATTCAGTACTTC
CASKGTGESLAKNIQYF
>NA|TRBV5-4|TRBJ2-7|NA
TGTGCCAGCAGCTTGGCGAACGGGGTCGAGCAGTACTTC
CASSLANGVEQYF
>NA|TRBV28|TRBJ2-1|TRBD2
TGTGCCAGCAGTGTACTAGCGGGGGGGTTCGACAATGAGCAGTTCTTC
CASSVLAGGFDNEQFF
>NA|TRBV4-3|TRBJ1-1|NA
TGCGCCAGCAGCCAAGGTGAACACCAGAACACTGAAGCTTTCTTT
CASSQGEHQNTEAFF
>NA|TRBV7-2|TRBJ1-2|TRBD1
TGTGCCAGCAGCAACCCAGCTGGGACAGAGTTTCTTAGCAGATATGGCTACACCTTC
CASSNPAGTEFLSRYGYTF
>NA|TRBV11-2|TRBJ2-7|NA
TGTGCCAGCAGCCCGCCTAGAGGCGAGCAGTACTTC
CASSPPRGEQYF
>NA|TRBV27|TRBJ1-1|NA
TGTGCCAGCAGTTTATCGCAGGGGTGGATGAACACTGAAGCTTTCTTT
CASSLSQGWMNTEAFF
>NA|TRBV27|TRBJ2-7|NA
TGTGCCAGCAGTTTTGGGCGGGGGCCAGGGTACGAGCAGTACTTC
CASSFGRGPGYEQYF
>NA|TRBV9|TRBJ2-2|TRBD1
TGTGCCAGCAGCGCCGGGACAGGGGCCGGGGAGCTGTTTTTT
CASSAGTGAGELFF
>NA|TRBV7-2|TRBJ1-2|NA
TGTGCCAGCAGCTTAATGGCGGCCTCCTATGGCTACACCTTC
CASSLMAASYGYTF
>NA|TRBV6-5|TRBJ2-2|NA
TGTGCTGGTTTGGGGCAGAGCACCGGGGAGCTGTTTTTT
CAGLGQSTGELFF
>once|TRBV7-6|TRBJ1-1|NA
TGTGCCAGCAGCTTCGTATTTAAGAACACTGAAGCTTTCTTT
CASSFVFKNTEAFF
>NA|TRBV29-1|TRBJ2-7|NA
TGCAGCGTTGAAGGTCCATCTACCCATTACGAGCAGTACTTC
CSVEGPSTHYEQYF